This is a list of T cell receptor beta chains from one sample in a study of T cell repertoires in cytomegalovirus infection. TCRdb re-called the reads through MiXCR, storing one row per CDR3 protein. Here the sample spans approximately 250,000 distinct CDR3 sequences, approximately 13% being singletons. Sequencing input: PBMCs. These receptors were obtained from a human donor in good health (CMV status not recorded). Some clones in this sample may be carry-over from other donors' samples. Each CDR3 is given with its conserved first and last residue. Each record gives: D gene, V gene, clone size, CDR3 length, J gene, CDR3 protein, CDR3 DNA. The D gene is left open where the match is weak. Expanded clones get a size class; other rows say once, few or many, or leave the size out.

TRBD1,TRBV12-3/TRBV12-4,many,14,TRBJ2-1,CASSEDRVYNEQFF,TGTGCCAGCAGCGAGGACAGGGTGTACAATGAGCAGTTCTTC
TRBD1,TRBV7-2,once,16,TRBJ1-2,CASSSIGTASNDGYTF,TGTGCAAGCAGCTCAATCGGGACAGCCTCTAACGATGGCTACACCTTC
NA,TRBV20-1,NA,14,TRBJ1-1,CSARGRGVDTEAFF,TGCAGTGCTAGGGGACGCGGGGTCGACACTGAAGCTTTCTTT
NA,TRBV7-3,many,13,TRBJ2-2,CASSLTATGELFF,TGTGCCAGCAGCTTAACAGCCACCGGGGAGCTGTTTTTT
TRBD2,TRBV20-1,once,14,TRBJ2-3,CSGGAGGLGDTQYF,TGCAGTGGGGGCGCGGGAGGGCTGGGAGATACGCAGTATTTT
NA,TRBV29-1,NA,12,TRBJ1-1,CSVEFRDTEAFF,TGCAGCGTTGAATTCCGGGACACTGAAGCTTTCTTT
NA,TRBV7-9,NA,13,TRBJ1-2,CASSLRQGHGYTF,TGTGCCAGCAGCTTACGGCAGGGCCATGGCTACACCTTC
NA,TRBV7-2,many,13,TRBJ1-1,CASSLQENTEAFF,TGTGCCAGCAGCCTACAAGAGAACACTGAAGCTTTCTTT
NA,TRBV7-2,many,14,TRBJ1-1,CASSQRERNTEAFF,TGTGCCAGCAGCCAGAGGGAGAGGAACACTGAAGCTTTCTTT
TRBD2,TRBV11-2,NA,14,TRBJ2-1,CASCLPGEGREQFF,TGTGCCAGCTGCCTTCCCGGGGAGGGTCGTGAGCAGTTCTTC
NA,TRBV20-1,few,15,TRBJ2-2,CSARFAGANTGELFF,TGCAGTGCTAGATTTGCGGGGGCTAACACCGGGGAGCTGTTTTTT
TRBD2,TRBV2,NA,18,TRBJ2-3,CASSVRIAGDGKTDTQYF,TGTGCCAGCAGTGTCCGGATAGCGGGGGACGGTAAGACAGATACGCAGTATTTT
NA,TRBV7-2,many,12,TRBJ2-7,CASSLVVYEQYF,TGTGCCAGCAGCTTAGTTGTTTACGAGCAGTACTTC
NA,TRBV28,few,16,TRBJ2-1,CASSYRARGPYNEQFF,TGTGCCAGCAGTTACAGGGCCCGGGGCCCCTACAATGAGCAGTTCTTC
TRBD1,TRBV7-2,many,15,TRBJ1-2,CASSPMGPGGGGYTF,TGTGCCAGCAGCCCAATGGGCCCAGGGGGCGGAGGCTACACCTTC
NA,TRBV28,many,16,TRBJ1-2,CASSFTRADGNYGYTF,TGTGCCAGCAGTTTTACGCGTGCGGACGGGAACTATGGCTACACCTTC
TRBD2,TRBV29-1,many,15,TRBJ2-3,CSVTRTSGGLDTQYF,TGCAGCGTTACTCGGACTAGCGGGGGTCTTGATACGCAGTATTTT
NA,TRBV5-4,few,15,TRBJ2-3,CASSLSPGDTDTQYF,TGTGCCAGCAGCTTGTCTCCAGGGGACACAGATACGCAGTATTTT
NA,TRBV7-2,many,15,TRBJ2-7,CASSLRDKPTHEQYF,TGTGCCAGCAGCTTAAGAGACAAACCAACTCACGAGCAGTACTTC
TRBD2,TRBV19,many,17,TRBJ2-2,CASSILGLAENTGELFF,TGTGCCAGTAGTATTCTTGGACTAGCGGAGAACACCGGGGAGCTGTTTTTT
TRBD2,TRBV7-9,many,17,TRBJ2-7,CASSPEVAGPSSYEQYF,TGTGCCAGCAGCCCGGAGGTAGCGGGTCCTAGCTCCTACGAGCAGTACTTC
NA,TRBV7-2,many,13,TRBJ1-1,CASMGEGNTEAFF,TGTGCCAGCATGGGGGAGGGGAACACTGAAGCTTTCTTT
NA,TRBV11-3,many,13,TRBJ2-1,CASSPGEANEQFF,TGTGCCAGCAGCCCAGGGGAAGCCAATGAGCAGTTCTTC
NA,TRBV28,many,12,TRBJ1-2,CASTSGNYGYTF,TGTGCCAGCACATCGGGTAACTATGGCTACACCTTC
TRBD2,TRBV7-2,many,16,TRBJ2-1,CASSLAGDLSYNEQFF,TGTGCCAGCAGCCTAGCGGGGGACCTCTCCTACAATGAGCAGTTCTTC
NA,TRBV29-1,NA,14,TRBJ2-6,CSVGFPSGANVLTF,TGCAGCGTTGGTTTTCCCTCTGGGGCCAACGTCCTGACTTTC
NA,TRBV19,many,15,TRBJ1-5,CASSINSLSNQPQHF,TGTGCCAGTAGTATAAACAGCTTAAGCAATCAGCCCCAGCATTTT
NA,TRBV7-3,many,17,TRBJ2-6,CASSLFSLSSGANVLTF,TGTGCCAGCAGCTTATTCAGCTTGAGCTCTGGGGCCAACGTCCTGACTTTC
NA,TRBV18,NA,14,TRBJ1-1,CASSINRENTEAFF,TGTGCCAGCTCTATAAACAGGGAGAACACTGAAGCTTTCTTT
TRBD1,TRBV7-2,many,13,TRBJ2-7,CASSWDRDVEQYF,TGTGCCAGCAGCTGGGACAGGGACGTTGAGCAGTACTTC
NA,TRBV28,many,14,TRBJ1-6,CASSLSGINSPLHF,TGTGCCAGCAGTTTATCTGGGATTAATTCACCCCTCCACTTT
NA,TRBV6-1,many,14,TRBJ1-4,CASSTGTWREKLFF,TGTGCCAGCAGTACCGGGACTTGGAGGGAAAAACTGTTTTTT
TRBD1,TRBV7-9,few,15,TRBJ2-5,CASSFPGQVQETQYF,TGTGCCAGCAGCTTCCCGGGACAGGTACAAGAGACCCAGTACTTC
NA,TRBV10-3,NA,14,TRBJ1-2,CAITPAGDHYGYTF,TGTGCCATCACGCCGGCAGGGGACCACTATGGCTACACCTTC
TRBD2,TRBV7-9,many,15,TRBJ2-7,CASRPSGGAGYEQYF,TGTGCCAGCAGGCCTAGCGGGGGGGCCGGGTACGAGCAGTACTTC
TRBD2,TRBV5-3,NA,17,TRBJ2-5,CASSSIFSGTNQETQYF,TGTGCCAGCAGCTCAATATTTTCCGGGACTAACCAAGAGACCCAGTACTTC
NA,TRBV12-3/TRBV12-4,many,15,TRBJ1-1,CASSLAQQGGAEAFF,TGTGCCAGCAGTTTAGCGCAACAGGGAGGGGCTGAAGCTTTCTTT
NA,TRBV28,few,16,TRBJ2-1,CASRNYARGGENEQFF,TGTGCCAGCAGAAACTACGCGCGGGGAGGAGAGAATGAGCAGTTCTTC
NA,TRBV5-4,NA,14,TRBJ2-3,CASSGGPGTDTQYF,TGTGCCAGCTCCGGGGGTCCCGGCACAGATACGCAGTATTTT
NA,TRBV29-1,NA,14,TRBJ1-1,CSVTRGGAGTEAFF,TGCAGCGTTACCCGTGGGGGGGCGGGCACTGAAGCTTTCTTT
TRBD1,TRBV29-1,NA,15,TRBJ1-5,CSVAGQGGIDQPQHF,TGCAGCGTTGCGGGACAGGGAGGGATCGATCAGCCCCAGCATTTT
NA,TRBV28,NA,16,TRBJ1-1,CASSLDDTLRNTEAFF,TGTGCCAGCAGTTTAGATGACACCCTCCGGAACACTGAAGCTTTCTTT
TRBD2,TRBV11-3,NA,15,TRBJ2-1,CASSPRGGGPGEQFF,TGTGCCAGCAGCCCGAGAGGCGGGGGGCCTGGTGAGCAGTTCTTC